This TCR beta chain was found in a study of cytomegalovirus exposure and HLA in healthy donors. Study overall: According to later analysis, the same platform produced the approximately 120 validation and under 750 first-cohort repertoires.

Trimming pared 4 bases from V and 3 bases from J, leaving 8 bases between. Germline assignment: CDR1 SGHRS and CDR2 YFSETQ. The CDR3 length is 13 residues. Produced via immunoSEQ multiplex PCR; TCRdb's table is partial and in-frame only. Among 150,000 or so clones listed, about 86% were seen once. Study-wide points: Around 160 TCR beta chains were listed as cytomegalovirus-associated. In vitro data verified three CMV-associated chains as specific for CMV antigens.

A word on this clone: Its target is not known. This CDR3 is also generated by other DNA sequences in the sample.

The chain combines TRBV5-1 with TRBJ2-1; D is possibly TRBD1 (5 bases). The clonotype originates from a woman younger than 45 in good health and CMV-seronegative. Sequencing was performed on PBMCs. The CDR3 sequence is CASSVDSYNEQFF. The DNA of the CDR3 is TGCGCCAGCAGCGTCGACAGCTACAATGAGCAGTTCTTC.